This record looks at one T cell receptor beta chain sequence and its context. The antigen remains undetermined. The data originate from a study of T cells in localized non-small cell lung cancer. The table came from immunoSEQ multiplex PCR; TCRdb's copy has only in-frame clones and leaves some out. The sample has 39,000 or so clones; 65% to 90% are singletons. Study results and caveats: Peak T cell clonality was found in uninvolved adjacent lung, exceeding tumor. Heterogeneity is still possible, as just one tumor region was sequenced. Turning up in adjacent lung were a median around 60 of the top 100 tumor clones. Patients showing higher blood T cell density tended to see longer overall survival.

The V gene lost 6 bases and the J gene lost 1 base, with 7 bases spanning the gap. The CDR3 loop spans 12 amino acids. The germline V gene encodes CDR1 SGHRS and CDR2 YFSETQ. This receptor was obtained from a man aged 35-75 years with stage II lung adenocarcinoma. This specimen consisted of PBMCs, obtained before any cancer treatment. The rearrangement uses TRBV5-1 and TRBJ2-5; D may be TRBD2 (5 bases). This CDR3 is CASTDFQETQYF. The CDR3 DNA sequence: TGCGCCAGCACGGACTTCCAAGAGACCCAGTACTTC.